This T cell receptor beta chain emerged from a study of post-analysis software for immune sequencing data. Study-wide results and limits: Roughly 5 TRBV segments occurring more often in patients than controls included TRBV5-6, TRBV5-1 and TRBV20-1. Same-batch preparations were strongly co-clustered by F measure. The study found significantly lower normalized Chao1 diversity in multiple sclerosis patients than in controls.

The TCR beta cDNA libraries contained unique molecular identifiers. TCRdb recomputed calls from the PCR reads with MiXCR, one row per CDR3 protein. The repertoire holds about 560,000 distinct CDR3 sequences, with 44% as singletons. Germline CDR1 is MGHRA and CDR2 is YSYEKL. This CDR3 comprises 14 residues. V was pared by 4 bases and J by 5 bases, with 11 bases between. Comments on this clonotype: Antigen: not known.

V is TRBV4-1 and J is TRBJ1-4; D not certain. Sequencing used blood. The clonotype originates from a girl aged 5 to 17 with multiple sclerosis. Written as DNA, the CDR3 is TGCGCCAGCAGCCCCCCTTCGTTCAATGAAAAACTGTTTTTT. Encoded protein: CASSPPSFNEKLFF.